Listed below are T cell receptor beta chains from one sample, sequenced in a study of synovial regulatory T cells in juvenile arthritis. The table came from immunoSEQ multiplex PCR; TCRdb's copy has only in-frame clones and leaves some out. The record lists more than 7,500 clones, of which the ten most abundant hold 0.72%. Specimen: Treg cells from blood. Receptors were obtained from a donor aged 2 to 35 with juvenile idiopathic arthritis. Both conserved end residues are part of each CDR3.

V gene	J gene	CDR3 protein
TRBV7-2	TRBJ1-6	CASSLVHRQINSPLHF
TRBV19	TRBJ1-4	CASSPDRGGLGATHEKLFF
TRBV12-5	TRBJ2-2	CASGLVYIQGGTGELFF
TRBV9	TRBJ2-2	CASSVGGDTGELFF
TRBV30	TRBJ1-1	CAWSLRLTMNTEAFF
TRBV5-1	TRBJ2-5	CASSRQGGLETQYF
TRBV5-4	TRBJ1-3	CASSRGQDSGNTIYF
TRBV19	TRBJ1-2	CASSRTGASNYGYTF
TRBV6-5	TRBJ1-2	CASSSIGGYTF
TRBV19	TRBJ1-1	CASSPWTVKNTEAFF
TRBV30	TRBJ1-1	CAWGPQGLGTEAFF
TRBV6-6	TRBJ1-3	CASSLSGNTIYF
TRBV5-1	TRBJ2-1	CASSPGQSYNEQFF
TRBV30	TRBJ1-4	CAWSVIAEKLFF
TRBV2	TRBJ1-3	CASSGSGNTIYF
TRBV28	TRBJ1-2	CASSRTGPDYGYTF
TRBV5-1	TRBJ2-3	CASSYGTSGLTDTQYF
TRBV7-2	TRBJ2-2	CASSGYKGAGELFF